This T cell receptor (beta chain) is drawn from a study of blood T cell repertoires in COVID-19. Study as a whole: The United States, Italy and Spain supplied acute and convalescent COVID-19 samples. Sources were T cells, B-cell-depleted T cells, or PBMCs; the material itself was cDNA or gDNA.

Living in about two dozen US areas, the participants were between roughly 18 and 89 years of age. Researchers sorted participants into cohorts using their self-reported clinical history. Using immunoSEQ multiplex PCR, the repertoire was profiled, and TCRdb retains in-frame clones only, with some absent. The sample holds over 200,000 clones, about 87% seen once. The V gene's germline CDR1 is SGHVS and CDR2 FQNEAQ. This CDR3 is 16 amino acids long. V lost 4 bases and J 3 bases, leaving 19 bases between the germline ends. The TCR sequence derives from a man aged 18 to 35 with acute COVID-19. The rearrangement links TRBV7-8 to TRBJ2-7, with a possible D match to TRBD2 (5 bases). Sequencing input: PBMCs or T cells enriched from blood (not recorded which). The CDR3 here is CASSSGPGPGNYEQYF. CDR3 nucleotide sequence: TGTGCCAGCAGCTCCGGACCGGGTCCGGGGAACTACGAGCAGTACTTC.